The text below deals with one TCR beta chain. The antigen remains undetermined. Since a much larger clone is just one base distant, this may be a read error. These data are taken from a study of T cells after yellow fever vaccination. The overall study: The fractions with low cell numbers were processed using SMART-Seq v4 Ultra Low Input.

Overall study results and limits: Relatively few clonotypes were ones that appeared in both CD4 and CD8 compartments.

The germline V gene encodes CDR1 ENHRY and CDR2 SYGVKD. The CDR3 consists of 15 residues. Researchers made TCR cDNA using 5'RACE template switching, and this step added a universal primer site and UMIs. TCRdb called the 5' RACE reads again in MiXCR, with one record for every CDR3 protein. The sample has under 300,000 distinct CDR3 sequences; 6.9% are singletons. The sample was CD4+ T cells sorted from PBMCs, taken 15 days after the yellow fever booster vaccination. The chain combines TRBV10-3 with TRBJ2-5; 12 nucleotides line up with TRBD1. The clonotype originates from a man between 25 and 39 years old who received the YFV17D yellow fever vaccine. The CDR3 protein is CVISSGTGGLETQYF. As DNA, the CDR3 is TGTGTCATCAGCTCGGGGACAGGGGGCTTAGAGACCCAGTACTTC.